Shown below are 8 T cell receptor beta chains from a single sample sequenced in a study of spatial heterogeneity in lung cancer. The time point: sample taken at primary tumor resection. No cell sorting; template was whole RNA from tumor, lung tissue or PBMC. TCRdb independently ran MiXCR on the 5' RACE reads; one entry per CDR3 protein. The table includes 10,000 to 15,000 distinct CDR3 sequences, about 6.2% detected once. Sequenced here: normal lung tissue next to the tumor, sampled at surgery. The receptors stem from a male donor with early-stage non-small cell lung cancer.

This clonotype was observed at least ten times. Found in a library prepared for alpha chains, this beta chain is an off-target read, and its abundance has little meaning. This chain's CDR3 is CASSLETSGHYSYEQYF. The DNA of the CDR3 is TGTGCCAGCAGTCTAGAGACTAGCGGACATTACTCCTACGAGCAGTACTTC. The chain employs TRBV2 and TRBJ2-7, with TRBD2 identical over 9 bases. Germline V gene data show CDR1 as SNHLY and CDR2 as FYNNEI. Trimming at V came to 5 bases and at J to 0 bases, leaving 11 bases not matched to a gene. The CDR3 contains 17 residues.

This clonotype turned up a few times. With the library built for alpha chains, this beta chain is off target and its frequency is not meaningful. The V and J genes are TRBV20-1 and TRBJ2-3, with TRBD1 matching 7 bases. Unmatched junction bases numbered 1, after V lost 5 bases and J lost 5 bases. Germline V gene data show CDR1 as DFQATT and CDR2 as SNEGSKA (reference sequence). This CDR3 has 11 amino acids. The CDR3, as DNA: TGCAGTGCTCCAGGGGGAGATACGCAGTATTTT. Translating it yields CSAPGGDTQYF.

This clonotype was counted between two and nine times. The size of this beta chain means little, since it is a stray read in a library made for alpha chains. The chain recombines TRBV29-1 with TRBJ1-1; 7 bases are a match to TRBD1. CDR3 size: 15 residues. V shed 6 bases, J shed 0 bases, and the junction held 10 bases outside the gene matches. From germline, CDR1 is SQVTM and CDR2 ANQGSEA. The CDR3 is CSVRPGQHMNTEAFF. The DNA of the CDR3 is TGCAGCGTCCGACCGGGACAGCATATGAACACTGAAGCTTTCTTT. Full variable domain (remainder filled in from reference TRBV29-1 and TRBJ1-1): SAVISQKPSRDICQRGTSLTIQCQVDSQVTMMFWYRQQPGQSLTLIATANQGSEATYESGFVIDKFPISRPNLTFSTLTVSNMSPEDSSIYLCSVRPGQHMNTEAFFGQGTRLTVV.

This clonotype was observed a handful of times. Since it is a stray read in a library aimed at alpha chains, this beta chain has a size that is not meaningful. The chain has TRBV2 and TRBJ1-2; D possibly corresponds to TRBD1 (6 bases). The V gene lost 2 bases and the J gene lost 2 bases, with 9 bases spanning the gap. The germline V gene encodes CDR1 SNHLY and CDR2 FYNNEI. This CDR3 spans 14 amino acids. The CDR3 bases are TGTGCCAGCAGTGAACAGGGGAGGAACTATGGCTACACCTTC. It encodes CASSEQGRNYGYTF.

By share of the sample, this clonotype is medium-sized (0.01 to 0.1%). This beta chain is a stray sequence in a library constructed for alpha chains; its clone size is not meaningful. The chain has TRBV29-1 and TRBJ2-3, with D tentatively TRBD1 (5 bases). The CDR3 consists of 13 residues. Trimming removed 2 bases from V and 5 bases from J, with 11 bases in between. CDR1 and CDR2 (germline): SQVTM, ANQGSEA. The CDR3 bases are TGCAGCGTTGAACAGGGCATTGGAGATACGCAGTATTTT. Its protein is CSVEQGIGDTQYF.

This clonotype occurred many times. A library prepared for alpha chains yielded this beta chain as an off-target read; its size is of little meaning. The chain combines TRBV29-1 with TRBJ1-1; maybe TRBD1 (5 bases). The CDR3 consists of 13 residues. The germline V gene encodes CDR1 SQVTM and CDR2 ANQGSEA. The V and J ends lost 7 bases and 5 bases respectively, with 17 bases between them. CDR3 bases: TGCAGCGCCTCATTAGGGGTGCGGACTGAAGCTTTCTTT. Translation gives CSASLGVRTEAFF.

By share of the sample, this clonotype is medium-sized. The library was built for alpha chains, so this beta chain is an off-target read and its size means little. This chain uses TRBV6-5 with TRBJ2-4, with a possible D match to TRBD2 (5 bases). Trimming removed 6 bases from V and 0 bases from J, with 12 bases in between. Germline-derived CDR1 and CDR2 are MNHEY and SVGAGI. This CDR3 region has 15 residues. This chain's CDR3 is CASSASFLAKNIQYF. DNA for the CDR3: TGTGCCAGCAGCGCTAGCTTCCTAGCCAAAAACATTCAGTACTTC.

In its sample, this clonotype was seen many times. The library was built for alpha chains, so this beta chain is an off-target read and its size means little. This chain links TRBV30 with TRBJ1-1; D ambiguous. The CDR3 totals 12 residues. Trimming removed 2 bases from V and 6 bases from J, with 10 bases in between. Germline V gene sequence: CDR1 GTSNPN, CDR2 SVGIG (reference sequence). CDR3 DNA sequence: TGTGCCTGGAGTCTTGGGCGCGCTGAAGCTTTCTTT. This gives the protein CAWSLGRAEAFF.